The sequence of this TCR beta chain was determined in a study of beta chain features in type 1 diabetes. Study-wide findings and caveats: Patients showed naive, central memory and Treg TCRB repertoires that appeared more similar than those of healthy donors. Whether TCRB rearrangement is influenced by HLA type went unresolved here. Type 1 diabetes patients had VDJ junctions that carried fewer insertions and more deletions.

Germline-derived CDR1 and CDR2 are SGDLS and YYNGEE. Trimming cost V 1 base and J 8 bases, with 7 bases left between them. This CDR3 contains 12 residues. This clone was seen many times. Antigen specificity is unknown. Expressed TCRB transcripts were sequenced after all isolated RNA was converted to cDNA. The protocol was immunoSEQ multiplex PCR, while the TCRdb copy is restricted to in-frame clones and leaves out a portion. The table has roughly 230,000 clones, 9.6% seen once. CD45RO/CCR7/CD25/CD127/CD95/CD27 sorting isolated CD4+ naive, central memory, regulatory and stem cell-like memory cells. Sequencing used naive CD4+ T cells from blood. The gene calls are TRBV9 and TRBJ2-1, with D tentatively TRBD1 (5 bases). The sequence derives from a woman between 18 and 29 years old in good health. The CDR3, as DNA: TGTGCCAGCAGCGTAAGCAGGGATGAGCAGTTCTTC. Residues: CASSVSRDEQFF.